Shown below are 26 T cell receptor beta chains from a single sample sequenced in a study of T cell changes during pregnancy in multiple sclerosis. The method was immunoSEQ multiplex PCR; TCRdb's version includes in-frame clones alone and lacks a portion of them. The sample shows tens of thousands of clones, around 92% of them seen only once. The sequences come from peripheral blood, collected in the second trimester of pregnancy. These receptors were obtained from a female donor in good health, enrolled as a control in a pregnancy study.

The chain uses TRBV25-1 and TRBJ1-2; D is perhaps TRBD1 (6 bases). The ends were cut back, 4 bases at V and 3 bases at J, with 24 bases in the middle. CDR1 and CDR2 from the germline V gene are MGHDK and SYGVNS. This CDR3 is built from 18 residues. CDR3 bases: TGTGCCAGCAGTGGCCAGGGGCAGGGAAAGGAAATCGACTATGGCTACACCTTC. Translated: CASSGQGQGKEIDYGYTF.

The chain uses TRBV7-2 and TRBJ1-1, with a tentative D call TRBD1 (5 bases). The CDR3 is made up of 14 amino acids. Trimming cost V 5 bases and J 0 bases, with 10 bases left between them. The V gene's germline CDR1 is SGHTA and CDR2 FQGNSA. The CDR3 bases are TGTGCCAGCAGCGCGGGACCGCTGAACACTGAAGCTTTCTTT. It codes for CASSAGPLNTEAFF.

In this sample, this clone turned up a few times. The chain employs TRBV7-2 and TRBJ2-7; unclear D gene. The CDR3 contains 13 residues. V lost 8 bases and J 0 bases, leaving 11 bases between the germline ends. The germline CDR1 and CDR2 sequences are SGHTA and FQGNSA. CDR3 region: CASVSAGSYEQYF. CDR3 sequence (DNA): TGTGCCAGCGTCAGTGCAGGCTCCTACGAGCAGTACTTC.

This sequence joins TRBV5-4 and TRBJ2-5; 7 bases match TRBD1. Trimming at V came to 4 bases and at J to 2 bases, leaving 2 bases not matched to a gene. This CDR3 is 13 amino acids long. CDR1 and CDR2 from the germline V gene are SGHNT and YYREEE (reference sequence). This chain's CDR3 is CASSRTGQETQYF. The CDR3 bases are TGTGCCAGCAGCAGGACAGGACAAGAGACCCAGTACTTC.

This chain connects TRBV2 to TRBJ1-3, with D maybe TRBD1 (5 bases). V was trimmed by 4 bases and J by 4 bases, leaving 14 bases between them. Germline CDR1 is SNHLY and CDR2 is FYNNEI. The CDR3 is 15 amino acids. This chain's CDR3 is CASSVAGSAGNTIYF. As DNA, the CDR3 is TGTGCCAGCAGTGTGGCAGGGTCGGCAGGAAACACCATATATTTT.

J is TRBJ2-5 and V is TRBV5-1; possibly TRBD2 for D (6 bases). Deletions cut 0 bases from V and 2 bases from J, with 11 bases between. Looked up from germline, CDR1 is SGHRS and CDR2 is YFSETQ. There are 15 residues in the CDR3. The CDR3 DNA reads TGCGCCAGCAGCTTGGCGGGAGTGGGACAAGAGACCCAGTACTTC. Its translation: CASSLAGVGQETQYF.

The rearrangement joins TRBV28 to TRBJ2-1, with 9 bases fitting TRBD2. V dropped 6 bases and J dropped 6; count of bases not matched to a gene: 3. This CDR3 has 13 residues. Per germline, CDR1 MDHEN and CDR2 SYDVKM. CDR3 residues: CASRLAGSNEQFF. CDR3 nucleotide sequence: TGTGCCAGCAGACTAGCGGGCTCCAATGAGCAGTTCTTC. Full variable domain (rest looked up from reference TRBV28 and TRBJ2-1): DVKVTQSSRYLVKRTGEKVFLECVQDMDHENMFWYRQDPGLGLRLIYFSYDVKMKEKGDIPEGYSVSREKKERFSLILESASTNQTSMYLCASRLAGSNEQFFGPGTRLTVL.

The CDR3 reads CASSSGNSPLHF. DNA of the CDR3: TGTGCCAGCAGTTCGGGGAATTCACCCCTCCACTTT. The chain couples TRBV27 to TRBJ1-6; D gene uncertain. The CDR3 contains 12 residues. The germline V gene encodes CDR1 MNHEY and CDR2 SMNVEV (reference sequence). V was cut by 4 bases and J by 7 bases, with 5 bases left in between.

The V and J genes are TRBV27 and TRBJ1-2, with 8 bases aligning to TRBD1. CDR3 length equals 13 residues. CDR1 is MNHEY and CDR2 is SMNVEV in the germline V gene (reference sequence). Losses at the gene ends were 3 bases for V and 6 bases for J; bases not matched to a gene: 3. The CDR3 DNA follows: TGTGCCAGCAGTTTCTTGGACAGGGATGGCTACACCTTC. This sequence encodes CASSFLDRDGYTF.

J is TRBJ2-1 and V is TRBV5-4; 10 positions match TRBD2. The V gene end was trimmed by 2 bases and the J gene end by 6 bases; junction bases not matched to a gene: 8. Looked up from germline, CDR1 is SGHNT and CDR2 is YYREEE (reference sequence). The CDR3 runs to 16 residues. This chain's CDR3 is CASSFGGTSVTNEQFF. The CDR3 DNA reads as TGTGCCAGCAGCTTTGGGGGGACTAGCGTCACCAATGAGCAGTTCTTC.

The rearrangement links TRBV7-2 to TRBJ2-5, with TRBD1 identical over 7 bases. The CDR3 contains 18 residues. V dropped 5 bases and J dropped 2; count of bases not matched to a gene: 17. Germline values: CDR1 SGHTA, CDR2 FQGNSA. The CDR3 is CASSHPLRTGSGQETQYF. DNA for the CDR3: TGTGCCAGCAGCCACCCGCTTCGGACAGGATCGGGGCAAGAGACCCAGTACTTC.

The chain links TRBV27 to TRBJ1-5; weak D call: TRBD1 (5 bases). V lost 6 bases and J lost 4, with 13 bases in between. This CDR3 contains 14 residues. The germline gives CDR1 MNHEY, CDR2 SMNVEV (reference sequence). CDR3 region: CASRGTGENQPQHF. The CDR3 region has the DNA TGTGCCAGCAGGGGAACAGGCGAGAATCAGCCCCAGCATTTT.

This clone was seen more than once but under ten times. The chain uses TRBV4-2 and TRBJ1-2; 8 bases fit TRBD1. Germline trimming cut 4 bases from V and 4 bases from J; bases unmatched to any gene: 8. This CDR3 contains 15 residues. CDR1 LGHNA and CDR2 YNFKEQ come from the germline V gene. This chain's CDR3 is CASSPGQGAVYGYTF. CDR3 DNA sequence: TGTGCCAGCAGCCCAGGGCAGGGGGCAGTCTATGGCTACACCTTC.

J is TRBJ2-2 and V is TRBV5-1, with 9 bases that match TRBD2. The ends lost 2 bases at V and 8 bases at J; junction bases unmatched: 13. CDR1 SGHRS and CDR2 YFSETQ come from the germline V gene. The CDR3 runs to 17 residues. The CDR3 region is CASSFSPLAGMAGELFF. The CDR3 DNA is TGCGCCAGCAGCTTTTCCCCCCTAGCGGGGATGGCAGGGGAGCTGTTTTTT.

A single count supports this clone. The rearrangement uses TRBV6-6 and TRBJ2-1; D is perhaps TRBD2 (5 bases). CDR3 length equals 13 residues. Trimming cost V 2 bases and J 6 bases, with 8 bases left between them. CDR1 and CDR2 from the germline V gene are MNHNY and SVGAGI (reference sequence). The CDR3 DNA sequence: TGTGCCAGCAGTTACCGTCGGGGCAATGAGCAGTTCTTC. Amino acids: CASSYRRGNEQFF.

The chain is built from TRBV5-1 and TRBJ2-3, with 10 bases lining up with TRBD1. J was trimmed by 3 bases and V by 5 bases; bases with no gene match: 6. The CDR3 is 15 amino acids. Germline assignment: CDR1 SGHRS and CDR2 YFSETQ. CDR3 sequence reads: CASSSGQGGTDTQYF. For the CDR3, the DNA is TGCGCCAGCAGTTCCGGACAGGGGGGGACAGATACGCAGTATTTT. The full variable domain, its missing parts supplied by reference TRBV5-1 and TRBJ2-3, is KAGVTQTPRYLIKTRGQQVTLSCSPISGHRSVSWYQQTPGQGLQFLFEYFSETQRNKGNFPGRFSGRQFSNSRSEMNVSTLELGDSALYLCASSSGQGGTDTQYFGPGTRLTVL.

The genes are TRBV5-4 and TRBJ1-3, with D tentatively TRBD1 (6 bases). Per the germline V gene, CDR1 is SGHNT and CDR2 is YYREEE (reference sequence). The CDR3 extends over 16 amino acids. V lost 4 bases to trimming and J lost 2 bases, with 16 bases between them. The CDR3 nucleotides read TGTGCCAGCAGCCTAACAACAGGGATAACTGGAAACACCATATATTTT. It codes for CASSLTTGITGNTIYF.

The genes are TRBV5-5 and TRBJ1-3, with no clear D. The CDR3 is 15 amino acids. V was shortened by 2 bases and J by 1 base, with 10 bases between the two germline ends. In germline, CDR1 is SGHKS, CDR2 YYEKEE (reference sequence). In DNA form, the CDR3 reads TGTGCCAGCAGCTTTGGGGAGGCTTCTGGAAACACCATATATTTT. Its translation: CASSFGEASGNTIYF.

The chain uses TRBV27 and TRBJ2-7, with 8 positions matching TRBD2. CDR1 is MNHEY and CDR2 is SMNVEV in the germline V gene (reference sequence). After removal of 6 bases from V and 7 bases from J, the junction contained 5 bases not matched to a gene. This CDR3 contains 12 residues. The CDR3 nucleotides read TGTGCCAGCAGCCGCGGGGGGCGGGAGCAGTACTTC. Protein product: CASSRGGREQYF.

CDR3 sequence (DNA): TGTGCCAGCTGGTCTTCAGGGTCCTACGAGCAGTACTTC. Protein product: CASWSSGSYEQYF. The chain couples TRBV6-1 to TRBJ2-7, with a weak D call TRBD1 (5 bases). The CDR3 contains 13 residues. From germline, CDR1 is MNHNS and CDR2 SASEGT. Trimming took 8 bases from V and 1 from J, leaving 12 bases between them.

The chain uses TRBV28 and TRBJ1-2; D unclear. The CDR3 has 12 amino acids. Germline CDR1 MDHEN, CDR2 SYDVKM. V lost 5 bases, J lost 5 bases, and 9 bases lay in between. As DNA, the CDR3 is TGTGCCAGCAGTCCCCCGGAGTATGGCTACACCTTC. Residues: CASSPPEYGYTF.

The chain couples TRBV5-1 to TRBJ2-1, with 10 bases aligning to TRBD1. This CDR3 is 15 amino acids long. CDR1 and CDR2 (germline): SGHRS, YFSETQ. Germline trimming cut 3 bases from V and 3 bases from J; bases unmatched to any gene: 3. CDR3 DNA sequence: TGCGCCAGCAGCTCCTGGGACAGGGGCTACAATGAGCAGTTCTTC. Its protein product is CASSSWDRGYNEQFF.

The chain uses TRBV5-5 and TRBJ2-1; 12 bases fit TRBD2. The CDR3 is 17 residues long. Germline CDR1 and CDR2: SGHKS and YYEKEE (reference sequence). Trimming cost V 0 bases and J 8 bases; bases outside gene matches: 9. CDR3 coding DNA: TGTGCCAGCAGCTTGGGGCCTAGCGGGAGGGCCAGGGATGAGCAGTTCTTC. Amino acid sequence: CASSLGPSGRARDEQFF.

Here the CDR3 reads CASSVGGGGVYGYTF. The CDR3 DNA reads TGTGCCAGCAGCGTAGGAGGGGGAGGGGTCTATGGCTACACCTTC. This chain connects TRBV9 to TRBJ1-2, with D possibly TRBD1 on 6 matching bases. The CDR3 has 15 amino acids. Germline CDR1 is SGDLS and CDR2 is YYNGEE. Trimming removed 0 bases at V and 4 bases at J, with 13 bases between.

The chain carries TRBV7-9 and TRBJ2-1; the match to TRBD2 covers 10 bases. Per germline, CDR1 SEHNR and CDR2 FQNEAQ (reference sequence). The CDR3 covers 17 residues. V was clipped by 4 bases and J by 1 base; unmatched bases: 7. This CDR3 is CASSSSSGGLSYNEQFF. The CDR3 nucleotides read TGTGCCAGCAGCTCCTCTAGCGGGGGACTTTCCTACAATGAGCAGTTCTTC.

V gene TRBV5-1 combines with J gene TRBJ2-3; 10 positions agree with TRBD2. V lost 4 bases to trimming and J lost 3 bases; unmatched junction nucleotides: 8. The CDR3 runs to 16 residues. The V gene's germline CDR1 is SGHRS and CDR2 YFSETQ. The DNA for the CDR3 is TGCGCCAGCAGCCATTCAGCGGGGGGGAGGACAGATACGCAGTATTTT. It yields the protein CASSHSAGGRTDTQYF.